Listed below are T cell receptor beta chains from one sample, sequenced in a study of T cells in Graves' hyperthyroidism and ophthalmopathy. TCRdb independently ran MiXCR on the multiplex PCR reads; one entry per CDR3 protein. This table holds about 640,000 distinct CDR3 sequences, less than 25% found once. The sequenced sample was blood. Every receptor here comes from a young man with Graves' ophthalmopathy. Each CDR3 is given with its conserved first and last residue. The D gene is left open where the match is weak. For some rows the clone size is stated as once, few or many, or as a class when expanded; others skip it.

>TRBJ2-1|TRBD1|TRBV2|.
TGTGCCAGCGCTCAGGGGGCAAATCTACAACATGAGCAGTTCTTC
CASAQGANLQHEQFF
>TRBJ2-5|TRBD1|TRBV18|.
TGTGCCAGCTCACATACCGGGACAGGGCTCCAAGAGACCCAGTACTTC
CASSHTGTGLQETQYF
>TRBJ2-7|.|TRBV14|once
TGTGCCAGCAGCCAAGAGGTCACAGCCTACGAGCAGTACTTC
CASSQEVTAYEQYF
>TRBJ1-5|TRBD1|TRBV30|many
TGTGCCTGGGGACAGGGAGGCAATCAGCCCCAGCATTTT
CAWGQGGNQPQHF
>TRBJ2-3|.|TRBV29-1|many
TGCAGCATCACCCGGGGAGGTCCACAAGATACGCAGTATTTT
CSITRGGPQDTQYF
>TRBJ2-7|.|TRBV18|few
TGTGCCAGCTCGCGATGGGACCAGGGAGGAGGCGAGCAGTACTTC
CASSRWDQGGGEQYF
>TRBJ1-1|.|TRBV28|many
TGTGCCAGCAGTTCCAGGGCAGTTGAAGCTTTCTTT
CASSSRAVEAFF
>TRBJ1-4|TRBD1|TRBV6-1|many
TGTGCCAGCAGAAGACAGGGGGCGGCTAATGAAAAACTGTTTTTT
CASRRQGAANEKLFF
>TRBJ2-7|.|TRBV7-3|.
TGTGCCAGCAGCCTGGACGGGGGCGTTGGGGAGCAGTACTTC
CASSLDGGVGEQYF
>TRBJ2-1|TRBD2|TRBV30|.
TGTGCCTGGAGTGGACTAGCGGGAGTGATGGATGAGCAGTTCTTC
CAWSGLAGVMDEQFF
>TRBJ2-1|.|TRBV6-5|few
TGTGCCAGCAGTTACTCGACCGTGGTGTCCTACAATGAGCAGTTCTTC
CASSYSTVVSYNEQFF
>TRBJ1-2|TRBD1|TRBV30|.
TGTGCCTGCGCCCTTCCGGGACAGGTCGCTAATGGCTACACCTTC
CACALPGQVANGYTF
>TRBJ2-7|.|TRBV10-3|few
TGTGCCACCTCTAGTGTGTCGTCATGGGACGAGCAGTACTTC
CATSSVSSWDEQYF
>TRBJ1-2|.|TRBV7-9|few
TGTGCCAGCAGCGAAGGGGCTAGGGACACTCTGGCTGGCTACACCTTC
CASSEGARDTLAGYTF
>TRBJ2-5|.|TRBV18|many
TGTGCCAGCTCACCAAGGATTAGCGGAGGCCAAGAGACCCAGTACTTC
CASSPRISGGQETQYF
>TRBJ2-3|TRBD1|TRBV12-3/TRBV12-4|few
TGTGCCAGCAGTTTTAGGCAGGGGGCAGAAGATACGCAGTATTTT
CASSFRQGAEDTQYF
>TRBJ2-1|.|TRBV18|many
TGTGCCAGCTCACCCATTGGGGCTGAGCAGTTCTTC
CASSPIGAEQFF
>TRBJ2-7|.|TRBV29-1|many
TGCAGCGCCGTAACAGGGACGCGTAACGAGCAGTACTTC
CSAVTGTRNEQYF
>TRBJ2-1|.|TRBV30|many
TGTGCCTGGGCTCGTAACAGGGATGAGCAGTTCTTC
CAWARNRDEQFF
>TRBJ2-1|TRBD2|TRBV7-8|.
TGTGCCAGCAGCTTACGGACCTCGGGGGGCAATGAGCAGTTCTTC
CASSLRTSGGNEQFF
>TRBJ1-2|.|TRBV7-3|few
TGTGCCAGCAGCTTTGGGGTAGGCAGTGGCTACACCTTC
CASSFGVGSGYTF
>TRBJ2-2|.|TRBV30|.
TGTGCCTGGAGTGTACACGGGAGCCCCTACGGGGAGCTGTTTTTT
CAWSVHGSPYGELFF
>TRBJ2-7|TRBD1|TRBV3-1|many
TGTGCCAGCAGCCGATCGGGACAGGGAGTCGAGCAGTACTTC
CASSRSGQGVEQYF
>TRBJ2-1|TRBD1|TRBV6-1|many
TGTGCCAGCAGCTACCGGGACAGCGCATACAATGAGCAGTTCTTC
CASSYRDSAYNEQFF
>TRBJ1-4|.|TRBV28|.
TGTGCCAGCAGTTTAAGAACGGGTGAAAAACTGTTTTTT
CASSLRTGEKLFF
>TRBJ2-5|.|TRBV20-1|.
TGCAGTGCTGCATTTGAGGGGCTCCAAGAGACCCAGTACTTC
CSAAFEGLQETQYF
>TRBJ2-1|TRBD2|TRBV15|.
TGTGCCACCAGCCAGAGCGGGAGTGTGTACAATGAGCAGTTCTTC
CATSQSGSVYNEQFF
>TRBJ1-5|TRBD1|TRBV5-1|.
TGCGCCAGCAGCCCGGGGGGGACAGGCAATCAGCCCCAGCATTTT
CASSPGGTGNQPQHF
>TRBJ1-5|.|TRBV30|many
TGTGCCTGGAGTCCGAAACAGGGATTCAGTCAGCCCCAGCATTTT
CAWSPKQGFSQPQHF
>TRBJ2-5|.|TRBV7-2|few
TGTGCCAGCAGCTCACGGGGTTCGCAGGAGACCCAGTACTTC
CASSSRGSQETQYF
>TRBJ2-1|TRBD1|TRBV3-1|.
TGTGCCAGCAGCCGGCAGGGGGCCCCCCTGGGGCAGTTCTTC
CASSRQGAPLGQFF
>TRBJ2-7|.|TRBV7-9|.
TGTGCCAGCAGCCTTTCCTCGGGGGCCCACGAGCAGTACTTC
CASSLSSGAHEQYF
>TRBJ2-5|.|TRBV28|many
TGTGCCAGCAGTTTACCCCCCCGGGAGACCCAGTACTTC
CASSLPPRETQYF
>TRBJ2-3|TRBD2|TRBV27|.
TGTGCCAGCAGCTACGGACTAGCGGGAGGGGGGAGCACAGATACGCAGTATTTT
CASSYGLAGGGSTDTQYF
>TRBJ2-3|.|TRBV3-1|.
TGTGCCAGCAGCCAAATTGCCGGGCTCACAGATACGCAGTATTTT
CASSQIAGLTDTQYF
>TRBJ2-5|.|TRBV5-1|.
TGCGCCAGCAGCTCCGACCCGGGACCACAAGAGACCCAGTACTTC
CASSSDPGPQETQYF
>TRBJ1-2|.|TRBV6-1|.
TGTGCCAGCAGTGAGCGGGGGTTCAACTATGGCTACACCTTC
CASSERGFNYGYTF
>TRBJ2-3|TRBD2|TRBV2|.
TGTGCCAGCAGGGCCGGGACTAGCGGGAGCGATACGCAGTATTTT
CASRAGTSGSDTQYF
>TRBJ2-2|.|TRBV7-9|.
TGTGCCAGCAGCGCAGGGTTGACCGGGGAGCTGTTTTTT
CASSAGLTGELFF
>TRBJ2-1|.|TRBV19|.
TGTGCCAGTAGTAACACCGGGGGGCTAGCGAAAGGCAATGAGCAGTTCTTC
CASSNTGGLAKGNEQFF
>TRBJ2-6|TRBD1|TRBV9|.
TGTGCCAGCAGCCTAGGGACAGGGGGCGCCTCTGGGGCCAACGTCCTGACTTTC
CASSLGTGGASGANVLTF
>TRBJ2-1|TRBD2|TRBV14|once
TGTGCCAGCAGCCAACCGGGAGGGCCGGGGAATGAGCAGTTCTTC
CASSQPGGPGNEQFF
>TRBJ2-2|.|TRBV24-1|few
TGTGCCACCAGTGATGGCCCAGGGTATTACGCCGGGGAGCTGTTTTTT
CATSDGPGYYAGELFF
>TRBJ1-1|.|TRBV19|few
TGTGCCAGTAGTGCCTCCTTCAGGGGTAACTCTGAAGCTTTCTTT
CASSASFRGNSEAFF
>TRBJ2-3|.|TRBV9|.
TGTGCCAGCAGCGTAGGTCTGGGCGCAGATACGCAGTATTTT
CASSVGLGADTQYF
>TRBJ2-7|.|TRBV19|.
TGTGCCAGTAGTATAAGGGGCCAGCGGGAGCAGTACTTC
CASSIRGQREQYF
>TRBJ2-7|TRBD2|TRBV20-1|many
TGCAGTGCTAAAACTAGCGGGAACGTTTACGAGCAGTACTTC
CSAKTSGNVYEQYF
>TRBJ2-1|.|TRBV20-1|.
TGCAGTGCTAGAGATCGGGCAGGGGGGGGGTCCTACAATGAGCAGTTCTTC
CSARDRAGGGSYNEQFF
>TRBJ1-5|.|TRBV6-1|many
TGTGCCAGCAGTCCCCCGGGGGGGAACCAGCCCCAGCATTTT
CASSPPGGNQPQHF
>TRBJ2-1|.|TRBV5-4|few
TGTGCCAGCAGTCCCGGGACGGCGTCCTACAATGAGCAGTTCTTC
CASSPGTASYNEQFF
>TRBJ1-2|TRBD1|TRBV27|few
TGTGCCACAACCAAGGGGACAGGGGGCGCATACTATAACTATGGCTACACCTTC
CATTKGTGGAYYNYGYTF
>TRBJ2-3|.|TRBV27|.
TGTGCCAGCAGTTTCAAGGGGGTCGGCACAGATACGCAGTATTTT
CASSFKGVGTDTQYF
>TRBJ2-2|TRBD1|TRBV28|.
TGTGCCAGCAGGACAGGGGGCGCGACCGGGGAGCTGTTTTTT
CASRTGGATGELFF